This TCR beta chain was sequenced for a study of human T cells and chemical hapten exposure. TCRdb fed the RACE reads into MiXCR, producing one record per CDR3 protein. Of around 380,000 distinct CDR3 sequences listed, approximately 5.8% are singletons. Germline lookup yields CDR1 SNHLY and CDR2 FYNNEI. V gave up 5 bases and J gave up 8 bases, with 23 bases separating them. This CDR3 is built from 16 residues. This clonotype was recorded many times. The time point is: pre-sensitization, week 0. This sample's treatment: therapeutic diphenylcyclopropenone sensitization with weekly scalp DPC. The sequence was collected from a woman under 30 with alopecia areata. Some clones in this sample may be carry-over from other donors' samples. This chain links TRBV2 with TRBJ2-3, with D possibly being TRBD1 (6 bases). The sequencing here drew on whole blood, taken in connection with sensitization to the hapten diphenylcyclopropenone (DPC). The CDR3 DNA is TGTGCCAGCAGTCGAGGGGGTGGGCCGGGCCCAGGTACGCAGTATTTT. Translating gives CASSRGGGPGPGTQYF.